The following is a T cell receptor beta chain sequence with its context. This entry belongs to a study of shared clonotypes between healthy human individuals. The naive CD8 subset, CD45RO-negative cells positively selected for CCR7, excluded terminally differentiated effector memory CD45RA+ cells. TCRdb keeps only in-frame clones here, not all; method: immunoSEQ multiplex PCR. Among about 2 million clones, roughly 94% were seen once, and the ten largest hold about 1.1%. Germline V gives CDR1 MDHEN, CDR2 SYDVKM. The CDR3 loop spans 15 amino acids. V lost 1 base and J lost 7, with 13 bases in between. The chain has TRBV28 and TRBJ2-2; TRBD2 might be the D (6 bases). The specimen was naive CD8+ T cells sorted from blood. This clonotype was obtained from a man between 18 and 35 years old in good health. This chain's CDR3 is CASSLYGRTGGELFF. The CDR3 DNA reads TGTGCCAGCAGTTTATACGGGAGAACTGGCGGGGAGCTGTTTTTT.